Here is one T cell receptor beta chain with its context. The entry originates in a study of control samples from healthy donors and cancer patients. The data were produced by immunoSEQ multiplex PCR, yet TCRdb's version contains in-frame clones alone and is incomplete. The sample lists around 170,000 clones; around nine tenths were seen once. The germline V and J ends were trimmed by 2 bases and 9 bases, with 4 bases remaining between them. The CDR3 has 11 amino acids. The germline CDR1 and CDR2 sequences are KGHSH and LQKENI. This receptor was identified in a man aged 25 to 40 in good health. Sample: blood. The chain recombines TRBV18 with TRBJ2-2; no clear D gene. The CDR3 reads CASSPGRELFF. As DNA, the CDR3 is TGTGCCAGCTCACCAGGGAGGGAGCTGTTTTTT.